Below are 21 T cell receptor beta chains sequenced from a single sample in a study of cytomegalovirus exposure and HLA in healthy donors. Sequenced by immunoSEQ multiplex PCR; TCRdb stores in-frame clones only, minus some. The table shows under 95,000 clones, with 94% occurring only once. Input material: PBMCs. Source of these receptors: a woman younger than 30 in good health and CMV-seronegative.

The CDR3 DNA follows: TGTGCCAGCAGCTTAGAGGCAGGGGAGATATACGAGCAGTACTTC. Protein product: CASSLEAGEIYEQYF. The rearrangement links TRBV7-9 to TRBJ2-7; possible D gene TRBD1, 6 bases. The germline V gene encodes CDR1 SEHNR and CDR2 FQNEAQ (reference sequence). The CDR3 contains 15 residues. Trimming took off 1 base at V and 4 bases at J, with 14 bases between the two ends. The whole variable domain, remainder taken from reference TRBV7-9 and TRBJ2-7, is DTGVSQNPRHKITKRGQNVTFRCDPISEHNRLYWYRQTLGQGPEFLTYFQNEAQLEKSRLLSDRFSAERPKGSFSTLEIQRTEQGDSAMYLCASSLEAGEIYEQYFGPGTRLTVT.

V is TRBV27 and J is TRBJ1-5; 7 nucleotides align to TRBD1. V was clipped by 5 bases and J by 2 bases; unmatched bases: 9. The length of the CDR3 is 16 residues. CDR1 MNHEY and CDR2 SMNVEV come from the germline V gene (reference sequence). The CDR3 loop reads CASSPRQGGGNQPQHF. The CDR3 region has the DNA TGTGCCAGCAGTCCCCGTCAGGGGGGAGGCAATCAGCCCCAGCATTTT.

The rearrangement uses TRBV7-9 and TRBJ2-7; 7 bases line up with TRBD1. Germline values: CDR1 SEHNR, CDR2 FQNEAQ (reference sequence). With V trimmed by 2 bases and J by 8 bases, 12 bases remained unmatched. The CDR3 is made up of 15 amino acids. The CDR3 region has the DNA TGTGCCAGCAGCTTAACGGGACAGAGGAATCGAAAGCAGTACTTC. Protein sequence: CASSLTGQRNRKQYF. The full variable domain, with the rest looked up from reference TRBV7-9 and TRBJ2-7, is DTGVSQNPRHKITKRGQNVTFRCDPISEHNRLYWYRQTLGQGPEFLTYFQNEAQLEKSRLLSDRFSAERPKGSFSTLEIQRTEQGDSAMYLCASSLTGQRNRKQYFGPGTRLTVT.

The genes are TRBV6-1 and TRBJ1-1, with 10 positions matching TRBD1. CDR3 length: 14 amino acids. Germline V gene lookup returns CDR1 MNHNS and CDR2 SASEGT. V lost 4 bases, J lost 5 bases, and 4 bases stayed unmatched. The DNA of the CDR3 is TGTGCCAGCAGTGCGGGACAGGGGTGGACTGAAGCTTTCTTT. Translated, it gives CASSAGQGWTEAFF.

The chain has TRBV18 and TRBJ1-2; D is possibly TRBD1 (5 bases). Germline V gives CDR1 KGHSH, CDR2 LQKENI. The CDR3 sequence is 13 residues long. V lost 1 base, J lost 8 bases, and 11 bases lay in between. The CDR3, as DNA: TGTGCCAGCTCACCACGACAGAATCAAGGCTACACCTTC. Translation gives CASSPRQNQGYTF. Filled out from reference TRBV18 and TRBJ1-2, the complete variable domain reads NAGVMQNPRHLVRRRGQEARLRCSPMKGHSHVYWYRQLPEEGLKFMVYLQKENIIDESGMPKERFSAEFPKEGPSILRIQQVVRGDSAAYFCASSPRQNQGYTFGSGTRLTVV.

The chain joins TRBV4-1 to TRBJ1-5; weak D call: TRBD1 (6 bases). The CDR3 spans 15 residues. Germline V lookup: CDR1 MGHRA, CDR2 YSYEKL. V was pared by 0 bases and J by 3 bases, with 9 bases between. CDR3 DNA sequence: TGCGCCAGCAGCCAAGATTCAGGGGTCAATCAGCCCCAGCATTTT. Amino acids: CASSQDSGVNQPQHF.

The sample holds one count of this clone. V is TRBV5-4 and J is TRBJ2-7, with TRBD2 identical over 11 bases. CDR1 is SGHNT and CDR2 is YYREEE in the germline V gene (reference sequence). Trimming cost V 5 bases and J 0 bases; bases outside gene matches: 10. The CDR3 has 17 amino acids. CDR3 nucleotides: TGTGCCAGCAGACGAACTACGGGACTAGCGGACTCCTACGAGCAGTACTTC. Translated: CASRRTTGLADSYEQYF.

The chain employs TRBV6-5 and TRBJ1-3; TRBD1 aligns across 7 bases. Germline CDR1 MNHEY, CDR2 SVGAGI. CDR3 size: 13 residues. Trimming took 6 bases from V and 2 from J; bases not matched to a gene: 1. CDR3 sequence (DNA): TGTGCCAGCAGGAGGGGGCCTGGAAACACCATATATTTT. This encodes CASRRGPGNTIYF.

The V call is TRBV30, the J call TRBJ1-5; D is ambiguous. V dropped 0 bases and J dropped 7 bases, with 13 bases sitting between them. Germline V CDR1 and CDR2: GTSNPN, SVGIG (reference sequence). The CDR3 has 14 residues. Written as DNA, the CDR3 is TGTGCCTGGAGTGTTGGCGGAGGTGGCCAGCCCCAGCATTTT. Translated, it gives CAWSVGGGGQPQHF.

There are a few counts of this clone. CDR3 in amino acids: CASSDGQDAQPQHF. In DNA form, the CDR3 reads TGTGCCAGCAGTGACGGACAGGATGCTCAGCCCCAGCATTTT. The chain employs TRBV6-1 and TRBJ1-5, with TRBD1 identical over 7 bases. J lost 6 bases, V lost 3 bases, and 5 bases had no gene match. This CDR3 is built from 14 residues. Germline CDR1 MNHNS, CDR2 SASEGT.

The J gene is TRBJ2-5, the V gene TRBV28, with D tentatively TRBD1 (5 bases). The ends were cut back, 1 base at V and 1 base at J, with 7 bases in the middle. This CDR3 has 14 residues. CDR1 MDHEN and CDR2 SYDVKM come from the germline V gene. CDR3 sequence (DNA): TGTGCCAGCAGTTTATTACAGGTCCAAGAGACCCAGTACTTC. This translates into CASSLLQVQETQYF.

Here the CDR3 DNA reads TGTGCCAGCAAGAACGGGGGGCACCAAGAGACCCAGTACTTC. Amino acid sequence: CASKNGGHQETQYF. V usage is TRBV27 and J usage is TRBJ2-5; D is perhaps TRBD2 (7 bases). The germline V gene has CDR1 MNHEY and CDR2 SMNVEV (reference sequence). The V end lost 7 bases, the J end lost 0 bases, and 12 bases lay between the germline ends. The CDR3 length is 14 residues.

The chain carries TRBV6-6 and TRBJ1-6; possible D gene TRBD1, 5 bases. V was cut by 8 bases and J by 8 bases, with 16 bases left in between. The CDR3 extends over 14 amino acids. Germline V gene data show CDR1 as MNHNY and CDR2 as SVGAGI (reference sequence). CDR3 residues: CASFAGRGDSPLHF. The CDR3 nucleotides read TGTGCCAGCTTCGCTGGGAGGGGTGATTCACCCCTCCACTTT.

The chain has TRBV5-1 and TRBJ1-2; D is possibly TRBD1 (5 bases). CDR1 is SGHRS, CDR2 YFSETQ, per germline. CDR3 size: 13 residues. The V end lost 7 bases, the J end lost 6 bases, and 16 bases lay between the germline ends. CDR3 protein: CASSGAGSDGYTF. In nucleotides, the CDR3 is TGCGCCAGCTCTGGGGCAGGCTCCGATGGCTACACCTTC.

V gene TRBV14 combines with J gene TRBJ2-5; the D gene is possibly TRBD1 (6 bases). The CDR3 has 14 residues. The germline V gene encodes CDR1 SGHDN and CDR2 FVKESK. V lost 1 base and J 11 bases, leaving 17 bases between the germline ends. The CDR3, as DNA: TGTGCCAGCAGCCAAGGCCCCAGGGGAAGGGAGCAGTACTTC. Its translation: CASSQGPRGREQYF.

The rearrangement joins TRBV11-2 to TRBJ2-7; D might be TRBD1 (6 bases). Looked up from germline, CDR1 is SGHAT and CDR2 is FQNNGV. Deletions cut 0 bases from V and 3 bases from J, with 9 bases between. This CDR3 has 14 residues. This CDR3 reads CASSLDDRYYEQYF. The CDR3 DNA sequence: TGTGCCAGCAGCTTAGACGACAGGTACTACGAGCAGTACTTC.

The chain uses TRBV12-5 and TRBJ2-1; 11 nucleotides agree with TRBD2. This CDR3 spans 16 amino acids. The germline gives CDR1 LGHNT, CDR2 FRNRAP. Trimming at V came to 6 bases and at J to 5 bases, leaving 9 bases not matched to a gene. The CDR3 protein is CASGLGTSGLNNEQFF. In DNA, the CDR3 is TGTGCTAGTGGCCTGGGGACTAGCGGCCTAAACAATGAGCAGTTCTTC.

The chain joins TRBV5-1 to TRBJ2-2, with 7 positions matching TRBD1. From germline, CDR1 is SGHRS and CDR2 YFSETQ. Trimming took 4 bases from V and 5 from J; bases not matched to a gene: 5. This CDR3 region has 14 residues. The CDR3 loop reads CASSGQVQTGELFF. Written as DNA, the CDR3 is TGCGCCAGCAGCGGACAGGTCCAAACCGGGGAGCTGTTTTTT.

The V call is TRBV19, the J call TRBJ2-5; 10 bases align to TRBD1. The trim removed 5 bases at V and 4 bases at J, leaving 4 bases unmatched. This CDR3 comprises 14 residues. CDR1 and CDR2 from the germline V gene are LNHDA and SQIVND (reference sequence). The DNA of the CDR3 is TGTGCCAGTAGTGTTGACAGGGGGCGAGAGACCCAGTACTTC. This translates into CASSVDRGRETQYF.

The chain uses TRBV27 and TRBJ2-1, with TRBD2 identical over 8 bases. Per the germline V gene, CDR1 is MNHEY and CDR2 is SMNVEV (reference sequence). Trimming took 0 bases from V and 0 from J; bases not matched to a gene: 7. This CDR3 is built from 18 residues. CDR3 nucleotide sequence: TGTGCCAGCAGTTTATCCCCATTAGCGGGAATCTCCTACAATGAGCAGTTCTTC. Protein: CASSLSPLAGISYNEQFF.

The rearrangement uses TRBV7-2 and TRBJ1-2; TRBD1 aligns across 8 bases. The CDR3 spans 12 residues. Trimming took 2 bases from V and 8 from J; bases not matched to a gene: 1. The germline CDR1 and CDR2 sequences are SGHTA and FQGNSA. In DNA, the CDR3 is TGTGCCAGCAGCTTAACAGGGGGAGGCTACACCTTC. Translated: CASSLTGGGYTF.